Listed below are T cell receptor beta chains from one sample, sequenced in a study of T-cell memory formation after mild COVID-19. TCRdb analysed the 5' RACE reads with MiXCR anew, one entry per CDR3 protein. The sample includes 450,000 or so distinct CDR3 sequences, approximately 25% of them seen just once. The sequencing sample was made of PBMCs or a T cell subset sorted from them (not recorded which). The source of these receptors is an adult woman who had mild COVID-19 (a few samples of this study predate the infection). Cell type and time point are not known. Both conserved end residues are part of each CDR3. D genes are given only for firm matches. A row's size may be missing; if present it is once, few, many or a size class.

D gene,V gene,clone size,J gene,CDR3 DNA,CDR3 protein
-,TRBV7-2,many,TRBJ2-5,TGTGCCAGCAGCTTAGGGGTGACCGAAGAGACCCAGTACTTC,CASSLGVTEETQYF
TRBD2,TRBV5-4,-,TRBJ2-3,TGTGCCAGCAGCTTGGCCAGACTAGCGGGAACAGATACGCAGTATTTT,CASSLARLAGTDTQYF
TRBD1,TRBV7-8,-,TRBJ2-7,TGTGCCAGCAGCTTAGGGGGGACAGGGGGCTCCGAGCAGTACTTC,CASSLGGTGGSEQYF
-,TRBV29-1,few,TRBJ1-1,TGCAGCGTCGCAGGGACGGAGGGGAACACTGAAGCTTTCTTC,CSVAGTEGNTEAFF
-,TRBV13,-,TRBJ2-1,TGTGCCAGCAGCCCGAGGGCTAGCGATCTTGAGCAGTTCTTC,CASSPRASDLEQFF
-,TRBV6-2/TRBV6-3,few,TRBJ1-5,TGTGCCAGCAGTTACCAAATCAATCAGCCCCAGCATTTT,CASSYQINQPQHF
TRBD2,TRBV6-6,-,TRBJ2-7,TGTGCCAGCAGTTACGAGAGAGTACTAGCGGGAGCTTACGAGCAGTACTTC,CASSYERVLAGAYEQYF
TRBD1,TRBV12-3/TRBV12-4,few,TRBJ2-5,TGTGCCAGCAGGGGACAGGTCCTCACGCAGTACTTC,CASRGQVLTQYF
TRBD2,TRBV24-1,-,TRBJ2-5,TGTGCCACCAGTGATTTCGTCAGCGGGGCACGAGAGACCCAGTACTTC,CATSDFVSGARETQYF
TRBD2,TRBV29-1,many,TRBJ2-1,TGCAGCGTTGAAAGACTAGCGGATTACAATGAGCAGTTCTTC,CSVERLADYNEQFF
-,TRBV7-6,-,TRBJ2-5,TGTGCCAGCAGCTCCTGGGACAACCAAGAGACCCAGTACTTC,CASSSWDNQETQYF
TRBD2,TRBV4-2,few,TRBJ2-6,TGTGCCAGCAGCCAAGATCAAGCGGGAGTAGGTGGGGCCAACGTCCTGACTTTC,CASSQDQAGVGGANVLTF
TRBD2,TRBV7-9,-,TRBJ2-7,TGTGCCAGCAGCTTAGCTAGGACTAGCGATGACGAGCAGTACTTC,CASSLARTSDDEQYF
-,TRBV30,-,TRBJ1-3,TGTGCCTGGAGTGTAGGAGGGCCTGGAAACACCATATATTTT,CAWSVGGPGNTIYF
TRBD1,TRBV6-1,-,TRBJ2-7,TGTGCCAGCAGACTTCGAGGACAGGCCTTACGAGAGCAGTACTTC,CASRLRGQALREQYF
TRBD1,TRBV29-1,-,TRBJ1-1,TGCAGCACCATGACAGGGGCGAACACTGAAGCTTTCTTT,CSTMTGANTEAFF
-,TRBV5-1,few,TRBJ2-1,TGCGCCAGCAGCACGGAGAGACTGGGTGAGCAGTTCTTC,CASSTERLGEQFF
-,TRBV7-9,few,TRBJ2-1,TGTGCCAGCAGCCCCCGCGGGGATAATGAGCAGTTCTTC,CASSPRGDNEQFF
-,TRBV4-1,-,TRBJ2-1,TGCGCCAGCAGCCCAAAGACAGGTGAGCAGTTCTTC,CASSPKTGEQFF
TRBD1,TRBV29-1,-,TRBJ1-2,TGCAGCGTAAGGGACAGGACCAAGTATGGCTACACCTTC,CSVRDRTKYGYTF
TRBD1,TRBV20-1,-,TRBJ1-5,TGCAGTGCCGCCGGGACAGGGTCTCAGCCCCAGCATTTT,CSAAGTGSQPQHF
-,TRBV6-2/TRBV6-3,few,TRBJ1-5,TGTGCCAGCAGTTACCCAGGGATACAGCCCCAGCATTTT,CASSYPGIQPQHF
-,TRBV30,-,TRBJ1-1,TGTGCCCAAATGGAAGGGGCGGTAGCTTTCTTT,CAQMEGAVAFF
-,TRBV20-1,-,TRBJ2-7,TGCAGTGCAAAAGGGTCCTCGGTCTACGAGCAGTACTTC,CSAKGSSVYEQYF
-,TRBV20-1,many,TRBJ2-3,TGCAGTGCCATACCTCACGTCGGCACAGATACGCAGTATTTT,CSAIPHVGTDTQYF
-,TRBV21-1,-,TRBJ1-6,TGTGCCAGCAGCATACTGACAGGGCGGAATTCACCCCTCCACTTT,CASSILTGRNSPLHF
-,TRBV12-3/TRBV12-4,-,TRBJ2-1,TGTGCCAGCAGGAGACTAGATGGGTCTCAGGAGCAGTTCTTC,CASRRLDGSQEQFF
TRBD1,TRBV10-3,-,TRBJ1-1,TGTGCCATCAGTGAGTACCCTCAGGGGGCGGGCACTGAAGCTTTCTTT,CAISEYPQGAGTEAFF
-,TRBV9,many,TRBJ2-2,TGCGCCAGCAGCGCCACCGGGGAGCTGTTTTTT,CASSATGELFF
-,TRBV20-1,-,TRBJ1-1,TGCAGTGCTAGGAGGAGGTCCGACACTGAAGCTTTCTTT,CSARRRSDTEAFF
-,TRBV7-9,-,TRBJ1-2,TGTGCCAGCAGCTTAGCGGTACTATATGGCTACACCTTC,CASSLAVLYGYTF
TRBD2,TRBV7-3,few,TRBJ2-1,TGTGCCAGCAGCTTATTAGCGGGCGATGAGCAGTTCTTC,CASSLLAGDEQFF
TRBD1,TRBV7-2,many,TRBJ1-2,TGTGCCAGCAGCCGGGACAGGGACTATGGCTACACCTTC,CASSRDRDYGYTF
-,TRBV6-1,-,TRBJ1-1,TGTGCCAGCACCAACAAGGGGAACACTGAAGCTTTCTTT,CASTNKGNTEAFF
-,TRBV7-9,-,TRBJ1-1,TGTGCCAGCAGCGTATTAGGAGGGGAGGACACTGAAGCTTTCTTT,CASSVLGGEDTEAFF
-,TRBV11-2,-,TRBJ1-4,TGTGCCAGCAGCTCCGCCGGGAGAACTAATGAAAAACTGTTTTTT,CASSSAGRTNEKLFF
TRBD2,TRBV3-1,few,TRBJ2-7,TGTGCCAGCAGCCGAGGGGTAAGACTAGCGGGAACCTACGAGCAGTACTTC,CASSRGVRLAGTYEQYF
-,TRBV5-1,few,TRBJ2-3,TGCGCCAGCAGCTTGGCCCCGGGGGCTAGCACAGATACGCAGTATTTT,CASSLAPGASTDTQYF
-,TRBV12-3/TRBV12-4,-,TRBJ2-3,TGTGCCAGCAGCCCCCGGTCCTGGGGGGAGTATTTT,CASSPRSWGEYF
-,TRBV10-3,-,TRBJ2-3,TGTGCCATCAGGACTAGCACAGATACGCAGTATTTT,CAIRTSTDTQYF